This TCR beta chain derives from a study of blood T cell repertoires in COVID-19. Study summary: Italy, Spain and the United States were the sources of the convalescent and acute COVID-19 samples. T cells, B-cell-depleted T cells, or PBMCs supplied cDNA or gDNA.

Original processing notes: Estimation of nucleated cell counts relied on the amplification of reference gene primers. Profiled with immunoSEQ multiplex PCR; TCRdb holds only in-frame clones, not every one. The DNA gave D and trimming, while V, J and clone size come from that table. Here the sample spans roughly 30,000 clones, around nine tenths being singletons. The V end lost 4 bases, the J end lost 4 bases, and 10 bases lay between the germline ends. The CDR3 runs 14 residues. The germline gives CDR1 MNHEY, CDR2 SVGEGT. What was sequenced was peripheral blood. The chain links TRBV6-2 or TRBV6-3 to TRBJ2-2; perhaps TRBD1 as D (6 bases). The sequence was collected from a human donor in a cohort sampled during active COVID-19. The CDR3 coding sequence is TGTGCCAGCAGTTTTGGGGGCCCCACCGGGGAGCTGTTTTTT. This sequence encodes CASSFGGPTGELFF.